This entry concerns a single T cell receptor (beta chain). The antigen remains unidentified. The data were produced by immunoSEQ multiplex PCR, yet TCRdb's version contains in-frame clones alone and is incomplete. The sample consists of roughly 70,000 clones, around 97% of them appearing once. This sample was included in a study of cytomegalovirus exposure and HLA in healthy donors. Study-wide results and caveats: One later analysis, an examination of the 120 validation repertoires, found that first-cohort TCR clusters tended to co-occur in them.

The germline V gene has CDR1 GTSNPN and CDR2 SVGIG (reference sequence). Trimming pared 4 bases from V and 2 bases from J, leaving 9 bases between. This CDR3 region has 12 residues. The sequence came from a young woman in good health and CMV-seropositive. Sample: PBMCs. The chain combines TRBV30 with TRBJ2-7; a weak D match, TRBD2 (6 bases). The DNA of the CDR3 is TGTGCCTGGAAGGGGACTCCCTACGAGCAGTACTTC. Amino acid sequence: CAWKGTPYEQYF. Looking up the rest from reference TRBV30 and TRBJ2-7 gives the full variable domain: SQTIHQWPATLVQPVGSPLSLECTVEGTSNPNLYWYRQAAGRGLQLLFYSVGIGQISSEVPQNLSASRPQDRQFILSSKKLLLSDSGFYLCAWKGTPYEQYFGPGTRLTVT.